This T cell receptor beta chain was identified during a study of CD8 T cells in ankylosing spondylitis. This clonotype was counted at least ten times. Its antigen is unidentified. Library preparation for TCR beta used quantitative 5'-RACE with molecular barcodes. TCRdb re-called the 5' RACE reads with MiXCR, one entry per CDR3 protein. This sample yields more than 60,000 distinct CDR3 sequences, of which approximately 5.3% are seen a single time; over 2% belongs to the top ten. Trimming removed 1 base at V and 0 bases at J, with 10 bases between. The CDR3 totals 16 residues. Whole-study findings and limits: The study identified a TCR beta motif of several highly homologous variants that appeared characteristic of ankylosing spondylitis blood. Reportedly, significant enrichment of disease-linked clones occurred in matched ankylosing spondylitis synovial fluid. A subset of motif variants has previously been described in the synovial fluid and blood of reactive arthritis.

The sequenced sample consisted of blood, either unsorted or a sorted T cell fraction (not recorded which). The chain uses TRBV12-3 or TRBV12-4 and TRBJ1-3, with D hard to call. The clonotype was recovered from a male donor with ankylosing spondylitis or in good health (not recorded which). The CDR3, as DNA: TGTGCCAGCAGTTTAGATCTGGGGAGCTCTGGAAACACCATATATTTT. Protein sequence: CASSLDLGSSGNTIYF.